This TCR beta chain was profiled in a study of blood T cell repertoires in COVID-19. Study-wide background: There were acute and convalescent COVID-19 samples, and they came from the United States, Italy and Spain. PBMCs, B-cell-depleted T cells, or T cells provided the cDNA or gDNA that made up the material.

Authors' methods: Estimation of nucleated cell counts relied on the amplification of reference gene primers. Sequenced by immunoSEQ multiplex PCR; TCRdb stores in-frame clones only, minus some. D and trimming come from the DNA, and the V and J calls and clone size come from that table. The repertoire holds about 97,000 clones, with approximately 90% as singletons. Germline loops: CDR1 SGHTA, CDR2 FQGNSA. The CDR3 has 19 residues. The V segment lost 1 base and the J segment 3 bases; nucleotides outside the gene matches: 16. The V call is TRBV7-2, the J call TRBJ1-1, with TRBD1 matching over 8 bases. Sequenced: peripheral blood. The sequence derives from a man between 60 and 70 years old with acute or convalescent COVID-19. CDR3 residues: CASSLVSGSKNRGDTEAFF. In nucleotides, the CDR3 is TGTGCCAGCAGCTTAGTGTCAGGATCCAAAAACAGGGGGGACACTGAAGCTTTCTTT.